This T cell receptor beta chain was captured by sequencing in a study of cytomegalovirus exposure and HLA in healthy donors. Study in general: Researchers found that under 90% of over 350 genotyped donors fell within the Caucasian-associated ancestry cluster. Findings and caveats of the study: Upon later analysis, HLA-associated TCR beta chains proved more clonally expanded than other, equally common chains. Most CMV-associated TCR beta chains appeared HLA-restricted in a later analysis. Earlier results showed most TCR beta V segments being productive about 90% or about 30% of the time.

The PCR was carried out with 60 Vbeta primers and 13 Jbeta primers. Sequencing used immunoSEQ multiplex PCR; TCRdb keeps in-frame clones, though not all of them. Seen here are 130,000 or so clones, 80% observed once, and the top ten hold under 6%. The V gene end was trimmed by 8 bases and the J gene end by 3 bases; junction bases not matched to a gene: 5. The germline gives CDR1 MNHEY, CDR2 SMNVEV (reference sequence). The CDR3 totals 13 residues. Concerning this clone: Its antigen is as yet unknown.

Input material: PBMCs. The chain joins TRBV27 to TRBJ2-7; the match to TRBD1 covers 9 bases. This TCR was sampled from a man aged 30-40 years in good health and CMV-seronegative. The DNA for the CDR3 is TGTGCCAGCCGACAGGGGGTGTTCTACGAGCAGTACTTC. This codes for CASRQGVFYEQYF.